Listed here are 21 T cell receptor beta chains from one sample, sequenced in a study of blood T cell repertoires in COVID-19. The repertoire was sequenced with immunoSEQ multiplex PCR; TCRdb's copy has only in-frame clones and lacks some. The table includes approximately 150,000 clones, around 84% detected once. The sample was peripheral blood. Receptors were obtained from a man aged 35 to 55 with acute or convalescent COVID-19.

Remarks on this clone: This same CDR3 is encoded by further DNA sequences in the sample. The V and J genes are TRBV12-3 or TRBV12-4 and TRBJ1-1; D perhaps matches TRBD1 (5 bases). The CDR3 runs 12 residues. V was cut by 2 bases and J by 4 bases, with 5 bases left in between. In DNA, the CDR3 is TGTGCCAGCAGTTTAAGGGGCACTGAAGCTTTCTTT. Amino acid sequence: CASSLRGTEAFF.

The V gene is TRBV19, the J gene TRBJ1-5; D might be TRBD1 (6 bases). V was clipped by 5 bases and J by 1 base, with 15 bases between them. Germline V gene data show CDR1 as LNHDA and CDR2 as SQIVND (reference sequence). This CDR3 region has 16 residues. The CDR3 here is CASSVAGDQSNQPQHF. The CDR3 DNA is TGTGCCAGTAGTGTGGCAGGGGACCAGAGCAATCAGCCCCAGCATTTT.

The V gene is TRBV19, the J gene TRBJ2-7, with 9 bases that match TRBD1. Germline lookup yields CDR1 LNHDA and CDR2 SQIVND (reference sequence). CDR3 length: 14 residues. J lost 7 bases, V lost 5 bases, and 9 bases had no gene match. CDR3 residues: CASSPGQGLWEQYF. CDR3 coding DNA: TGTGCCAGTAGTCCGGGACAGGGCCTATGGGAGCAGTACTTC.

This chain joins TRBV14 and TRBJ2-7; TRBD2 agrees at 8 bases. The ends lost 0 bases at V and 6 bases at J; junction bases unmatched: 10. Germline values: CDR1 SGHDN, CDR2 FVKESK. The CDR3 loop spans 16 amino acids. Written as DNA, the CDR3 is TGTGCCAGCAGCCAAGATAGGATCGCGGGGGGCTCCGAGCAGTACTTC. Encoded protein: CASSQDRIAGGSEQYF.

The chain joins TRBV7-6 to TRBJ2-1, with 9 bases identical to TRBD2. Germline V gene data show CDR1 as SGHVS and CDR2 as FNYEAQ. The CDR3 totals 17 residues. J gave up 4 bases and V 5 bases, and 12 bases lay outside the gene matches. The CDR3 bases are TGTGCCAGCAGCCCCCGGGGTTTGCGGGGGGGATACAATGAGCAGTTCTTC. Its translation is CASSPRGLRGGYNEQFF. The full variable domain, with the rest looked up from reference TRBV7-6 and TRBJ2-1, is GAGVSQSPRYKVTKRGQDVALRCDPISGHVSLYWYRQALGQGPEFLTYFNYEAQQDKSGLPNDRFSAERPEGSISTLTIQRTEQRDSAMYRCASSPRGLRGGYNEQFFGPGTRLTVL.

The V and J genes are TRBV2 and TRBJ2-5; perhaps TRBD2 as D (5 bases). The CDR3 is 15 amino acids. V was clipped by 3 bases and J by 4 bases, with 15 bases between them. The germline CDR1 and CDR2 sequences are SNHLY and FYNNEI. The CDR3 reads CASSDFGMSGETQYF. The CDR3 DNA is TGTGCCAGCAGTGATTTTGGGATGAGCGGAGAGACCCAGTACTTC.

The table lists this clone with a count of one. The chain couples TRBV11-2 to TRBJ1-5, with a weak D call TRBD1 (5 bases). The germline V gene encodes CDR1 SGHAT and CDR2 FQNNGV. Trimming took off 5 bases at V and 4 bases at J, with 9 bases between the two ends. The CDR3 is 13 amino acids. The CDR3 region has the DNA TGTGCCAGCAGCCAGGGCGTGAATCAGCCCCAGCATTTT. Translating it yields CASSQGVNQPQHF.

This chain connects TRBV5-1 to TRBJ2-7; 13 bases align to TRBD2. Germline values: CDR1 SGHRS, CDR2 YFSETQ. V was clipped by 4 bases and J by 7 bases; unmatched bases: 5. The CDR3 covers 14 residues. The CDR3: CASSGLAGAGEQYF. The CDR3 nucleotides are TGCGCCAGCAGCGGACTAGCGGGGGCAGGGGAGCAGTACTTC.

V is TRBV30 and J is TRBJ2-7; D may be TRBD1 (5 bases). CDR1 is GTSNPN and CDR2 is SVGIG in the germline V gene (reference sequence). V lost 1 base to trimming and J lost 7 bases, with 14 bases between them. There are 13 residues in the CDR3. CDR3 nucleotides: TGTGCCTGGAGTGGAACCACCAAGGGGGAGCAGTACTTC. It specifies CAWSGTTKGEQYF.

The gene calls are TRBV15 and TRBJ2-5; TRBD2 matches at 9 bases. With 3 bases clipped from V and 4 bases from J, the junction kept 9 bases outside the gene matches. CDR1 and CDR2 from the germline V gene are LNHNV and YYDKDF (reference sequence). This CDR3 has 16 residues. The CDR3 spells CATSSPLAGGGETQYF. In DNA, the CDR3 is TGTGCCACCAGCAGCCCACTAGCGGGTGGGGGAGAGACCCAGTACTTC.

The chain links TRBV14 to TRBJ1-1; D ambiguous. Germline V gene data show CDR1 as SGHDN and CDR2 as FVKESK. V was pared by 4 bases and J by 0 bases, with 12 bases between. The CDR3 spans 15 residues. CDR3 nucleotide sequence: TGTGCCAGCAGCCCCGCCTGGGCTCTGAACACTGAAGCTTTCTTT. This sequence encodes CASSPAWALNTEAFF.

This clone was seen a handful of times. The V gene is TRBV5-1, the J gene TRBJ1-4; 7 bases align to TRBD1. CDR1 and CDR2 from the germline V gene are SGHRS and YFSETQ. Trimming removed 4 bases from V and 8 bases from J; junction bases left unmatched: 8. The CDR3 totals 14 residues. The CDR3 region is CASSLEGAEEKLFF. The CDR3 nucleotides are TGCGCCAGCAGCCTTGAGGGGGCGGAAGAAAAACTGTTTTTT.

This sequence joins TRBV19 and TRBJ1-5; perhaps TRBD1 as D (5 bases). The length of the CDR3 is 16 residues. V was pared by 3 bases and J by 4 bases, with 16 bases between. Germline V gene data show CDR1 as LNHDA and CDR2 as SQIVND (reference sequence). The CDR3, as DNA: TGTGCCAGTAGTATCCGGCAGGGCCGGATGAATCAGCCCCAGCATTTT. It is translated as CASSIRQGRMNQPQHF.

This CDR3 reads CASSSLESSYNSPLHF. CDR3 in DNA: TGTGCCAGCAGTTCTTTAGAGAGCTCCTATAATTCACCCCTCCACTTT. The V call is TRBV6-2 or TRBV6-3, the J call TRBJ1-6; D gene uncertain. Germline V gives CDR1 MNHEY, CDR2 SVGEGT. With 4 bases removed from V and 0 bases from J, the gap between germline ends came to 10 bases. The CDR3 has 16 amino acids.

The chain uses TRBV5-1 and TRBJ2-7; D gene unclear. Trimming removed 0 bases from V and 3 bases from J, with 10 bases in between. From germline, CDR1 is SGHRS and CDR2 YFSETQ. This CDR3 region has 14 residues. The CDR3: CASSLGLGIYEQYF. CDR3 sequence (DNA): TGCGCCAGCAGCTTGGGCCTCGGTATCTACGAGCAGTACTTC.

The chain links TRBV10-3 to TRBJ1-6; D is possibly TRBD1 (6 bases). The V gene lost 7 bases and the J gene lost 4 bases, with 11 bases spanning the gap. The CDR3 extends over 14 amino acids. Germline V lookup: CDR1 ENHRY, CDR2 SYGVKD. CDR3 amino acids: CAITEGGYNSPLHF. CDR3 nucleotide sequence: TGTGCCATCACCGAGGGGGGGTATAATTCACCCCTCCACTTT.

The V call is TRBV7-2, the J call TRBJ2-1; 8 bases are a match to TRBD2. CDR1 is SGHTA, CDR2 FQGNSA, per germline. J gave up 0 bases and V 1 base, and 5 bases lay outside the gene matches. This CDR3 contains 17 residues. The CDR3 loop is CASSLDRSGSSYNEQFF. CDR3 coding DNA: TGTGCCAGCAGCTTAGATAGAAGCGGGAGCTCCTACAATGAGCAGTTCTTC.

The J gene is TRBJ1-4, the V gene TRBV2, with TRBD1 identical over 8 bases. CDR1 and CDR2 (germline): SNHLY, FYNNEI. This CDR3 spans 12 amino acids. The chain's CDR3 is CASGQGPEKLFF. CDR3 bases: TGTGCGAGCGGACAGGGACCTGAAAAACTGTTTTTT.

This clone was counted a single time. Other nucleotide sequences from this sample produce the same CDR3. J is TRBJ1-2 and V is TRBV5-4; D possibly corresponds to TRBD1 (5 bases). This CDR3 contains 13 residues. Germline values: CDR1 SGHNT, CDR2 YYREEE (reference sequence). The V gene lost 2 bases and the J gene lost 1 base, with 6 bases spanning the gap. The CDR3 region has the DNA TGTGCCAGCAGCTTAGACAGTAACTATGGCTACACCTTC. Its translation is CASSLDSNYGYTF.

This clone turned up a few times. The chain couples TRBV3-1 (or the pseudogene TRBV3-2) to TRBJ2-5; 8 nucleotides line up with TRBD2. The CDR3 is made up of 16 amino acids. CDR1 is LGHDT, CDR2 YNNKEL, per germline (reference sequence). V lost 4 bases, J lost 4 bases, and 11 bases stayed unmatched. CDR3 DNA sequence: TGTGCCAGCAGCCGCCCGAGTGCGGGGGGCGGAGAGACCCAGTACTTC. Translated, it gives CASSRPSAGGGETQYF.

This CDR3 is CASGQVNYGYTF. CDR3 nucleotide sequence: TGTGCCAGCGGCCAGGTCAACTATGGCTACACCTTC. The chain combines TRBV7-9 with TRBJ1-2; unclear D gene. With 8 bases removed from V and 2 bases from J, the gap between germline ends came to 9 bases. This CDR3 has 12 amino acids. The germline V gene has CDR1 SEHNR and CDR2 FQNEAQ (reference sequence).